The rows below give T cell receptor beta chains drawn from one sample of a study of blood T cell repertoires in COVID-19. The assay was immunoSEQ multiplex PCR, and TCRdb's table has in-frame clones only and misses some. The table records fewer than 200,000 clones, around four fifths of them present only once. Material for sequencing was PBMCs or T cells enriched from blood (not recorded which). Receptor source: a woman in her forties or fifties in a cohort exposed to, infected with or recovered from COVID-19 (not recorded which). CDR3s include the opening cysteine and the closing phenylalanine or tryptophan. Fields, in order: CDR3 DNA, CDR3 protein, J gene, clone size, V gene, D gene. A D gene is named only where the DNA matches it firmly. The listing skips clone size in some rows; elsewhere it reads once, few, many or a size class.

cdr3_nt: TGTGCCAGCAGCTTAGTTAGCGGGGGGGCCACAGATACGCAGTATTTT
cdr3_aa: CASSLVSGGATDTQYF
j_call: TRBJ2-3
clone_size: .
v_call: TRBV7-8
d_call: TRBD2

cdr3_nt: TGTGCCAGCAGTGGTACTAGTACTGTGAATGAGCAGTTCTTC
cdr3_aa: CASSGTSTVNEQFF
j_call: TRBJ2-1
clone_size: once
v_call: TRBV2
d_call: .

cdr3_nt: TGTGCCAGCAGCCCTACAGTGAACACCGGGGAGCTGTTTTTT
cdr3_aa: CASSPTVNTGELFF
j_call: TRBJ2-2
clone_size: .
v_call: TRBV9
d_call: .

cdr3_nt: TGTGCCAGCTGCCAGGGGGCGGTTGAAAAACTGTTTTTT
cdr3_aa: CASCQGAVEKLFF
j_call: TRBJ1-4
clone_size: .
v_call: TRBV2
d_call: TRBD1

cdr3_nt: TGCGCCAGCAGCTTGGCCTTACAGGGATCGGGAGAGACCCAGTACTTC
cdr3_aa: CASSLALQGSGETQYF
j_call: TRBJ2-5
clone_size: .
v_call: TRBV5-1
d_call: .

cdr3_nt: TGTGCCAGCAGCTTTACGGGACAGCTGACCGGGGAGCTGTTTTTT
cdr3_aa: CASSFTGQLTGELFF
j_call: TRBJ2-2
clone_size: .
v_call: TRBV7-8
d_call: TRBD1

cdr3_nt: TGTGCCTGGAGAACTCGGGTTGAGCGGGGGGGTTACAATGAGCAGTTCTTC
cdr3_aa: CAWRTRVERGGYNEQFF
j_call: TRBJ2-1
clone_size: .
v_call: TRBV30
d_call: TRBD2

cdr3_nt: TGTGCCAGCAGCTTCCCAGGGGGTATGAGGGAGACCCAGTACTTC
cdr3_aa: CASSFPGGMRETQYF
j_call: TRBJ2-5
clone_size: .
v_call: TRBV5-5
d_call: TRBD1

cdr3_nt: TGCGCCAGCAGCCTCTATCCCGGACAGGGCTATGGCTACACCTTC
cdr3_aa: CASSLYPGQGYGYTF
j_call: TRBJ1-2
clone_size: .
v_call: TRBV5-1
d_call: TRBD1

cdr3_nt: TGTGCCAGCTCCGGACGACGGCTAGCGGGAGGTGGAGAGACCCAGTACTTC
cdr3_aa: CASSGRRLAGGGETQYF
j_call: TRBJ2-5
clone_size: .
v_call: TRBV18
d_call: TRBD2

cdr3_nt: TGCGCCAGCAGCTTGGCCCCCCCCCTGACAGTGAACGAGCAGTACTTC
cdr3_aa: CASSLAPPLTVNEQYF
j_call: TRBJ2-7
clone_size: once
v_call: TRBV5-1
d_call: .

cdr3_nt: TGTGCCAGCAGTCGGGAGGGGAGCACTGAAGCTTTCTTT
cdr3_aa: CASSREGSTEAFF
j_call: TRBJ1-1
clone_size: .
v_call: TRBV3-1/TRBV3-2
d_call: .

cdr3_nt: TGCGCCAGCAGCTCCCTCGCGGGAGAAGGCACCGGGGAGCTGTTTTTT
cdr3_aa: CASSSLAGEGTGELFF
j_call: TRBJ2-2
clone_size: .
v_call: TRBV5-1
d_call: TRBD2

cdr3_nt: TGTGCCAGTAGTATCACTAAGAACACTGAAGCTTTCTTT
cdr3_aa: CASSITKNTEAFF
j_call: TRBJ1-1
clone_size: .
v_call: TRBV19
d_call: .

cdr3_nt: TGTGCCAGTAGTTCCCCCGGGTATTCACCCCTCCACTTT
cdr3_aa: CASSSPGYSPLHF
j_call: TRBJ1-6
clone_size: .
v_call: TRBV19
d_call: .

cdr3_nt: TGTGCTGTCTTAGGAGCGGGAGCTTACGAGCAGTACTTC
cdr3_aa: CAVLGAGAYEQYF
j_call: TRBJ2-7
clone_size: .
v_call: TRBV10-3
d_call: TRBD2

cdr3_nt: TGTGCCAGCAGTGCAGGGAGCGGGGGGTTCACAGATACGCAGTATTTT
cdr3_aa: CASSAGSGGFTDTQYF
j_call: TRBJ2-3
clone_size: .
v_call: TRBV28
d_call: TRBD2

cdr3_nt: TGTGCCAGCAGCCGTGGACTAGCGGGAGGATCTGACGAGCAGTACTTC
cdr3_aa: CASSRGLAGGSDEQYF
j_call: TRBJ2-7
clone_size: .
v_call: TRBV4-2
d_call: TRBD2

cdr3_nt: TGTGCCAGCGACCGGGACACACCTGAGCAGTTCTTC
cdr3_aa: CASDRDTPEQFF
j_call: TRBJ2-1
clone_size: .
v_call: TRBV2
d_call: .

cdr3_nt: TGTGCCAGCAGCGCGAGACTAGCGGGAGAGAGGAATGAGCAGTTCTTC
cdr3_aa: CASSARLAGERNEQFF
j_call: TRBJ2-1
clone_size: .
v_call: TRBV9
d_call: TRBD2

cdr3_nt: TGCGCCAGCAGCCAAGATCGGGCAGGGGGCTACGGCTACACCTTC
cdr3_aa: CASSQDRAGGYGYTF
j_call: TRBJ1-2
clone_size: .
v_call: TRBV4-1
d_call: TRBD1

cdr3_nt: TGTGCCAGCAGCCAAGGGACTAGCGGGAAGTCAGATACGCAGTATTTT
cdr3_aa: CASSQGTSGKSDTQYF
j_call: TRBJ2-3
clone_size: .
v_call: TRBV3-1/TRBV3-2
d_call: TRBD2

cdr3_nt: TGTGCCAGCAGTCCCGGGACAGACTACACCTTC
cdr3_aa: CASSPGTDYTF
j_call: TRBJ1-2
clone_size: .
v_call: TRBV12-3/TRBV12-4
d_call: TRBD1

cdr3_nt: TGTGCCACCAAAGAAGGACAGGGGAACACCGGGGAGCTGTTTTTT
cdr3_aa: CATKEGQGNTGELFF
j_call: TRBJ2-2
clone_size: .
v_call: TRBV19
d_call: TRBD1

cdr3_nt: TGCGCCAGCAGCCCCCTGGGACAGGGATCTGAAGCTTTCTTT
cdr3_aa: CASSPLGQGSEAFF
j_call: TRBJ1-1
clone_size: few
v_call: TRBV10-1
d_call: TRBD1

cdr3_nt: TGTGCCAGCAGCTTGGCGGCTAGCGTAGAGACCCAGTACTTC
cdr3_aa: CASSLAASVETQYF
j_call: TRBJ2-5
clone_size: .
v_call: TRBV5-6
d_call: .

cdr3_nt: TGTGCCAGCAGCTTCTATGCAACTAATGAAAAACTGTTTTTT
cdr3_aa: CASSFYATNEKLFF
j_call: TRBJ1-4
clone_size: .
v_call: TRBV5-8
d_call: .

cdr3_nt: TGTGCCAGCAGGCCCAGACTGACTAGCGGGGCGGATACGCAGTATTTT
cdr3_aa: CASRPRLTSGADTQYF
j_call: TRBJ2-3
clone_size: .
v_call: TRBV3-1/TRBV3-2
d_call: TRBD2

cdr3_nt: TGTGCCAGCAGTGAGTCAGGGGGTGAAAAACTGTTTTTT
cdr3_aa: CASSESGGEKLFF
j_call: TRBJ1-4
clone_size: once
v_call: TRBV2
d_call: TRBD1

cdr3_nt: TGTGCCAGCAGTGATCCTTCGGAACAGCTCGGAAACACCATATATTTT
cdr3_aa: CASSDPSEQLGNTIYF
j_call: TRBJ1-3
clone_size: .
v_call: TRBV2
d_call: .

cdr3_nt: TGTGCCAGCAGTATTTACTCTGATGACAGGAGACATCAGCCCCAGCATTTT
cdr3_aa: CASSIYSDDRRHQPQHF
j_call: TRBJ1-5
clone_size: .
v_call: TRBV28
d_call: .

cdr3_nt: TGTGCCAGTAGTATAGACAGGGCGATTGTGTCCTACAATGAGCAGTTCTTC
cdr3_aa: CASSIDRAIVSYNEQFF
j_call: TRBJ2-1
clone_size: .
v_call: TRBV19
d_call: .

cdr3_nt: TGTGCCTGGAGCCTCAATAGGCCGGGACTGCGTAAGAACGAGCAGTACTTC
cdr3_aa: CAWSLNRPGLRKNEQYF
j_call: TRBJ2-7
clone_size: .
v_call: TRBV30
d_call: .

cdr3_nt: TGTGCCAGCAGATCCAGGGAGGGCCCCTACGAGCAGTACTTC
cdr3_aa: CASRSREGPYEQYF
j_call: TRBJ2-7
clone_size: .
v_call: TRBV28
d_call: TRBD2

cdr3_nt: TGCGCCAGCAGCTTGCATGGGACAGGGAACACCGGGGAGCTGTTTTTT
cdr3_aa: CASSLHGTGNTGELFF
j_call: TRBJ2-2
clone_size: .
v_call: TRBV5-1
d_call: TRBD1

cdr3_nt: TGTGCCAGCAGCTCCGACGGACTCGTTCTCACTGAAGCTTTCTTT
cdr3_aa: CASSSDGLVLTEAFF
j_call: TRBJ1-1
clone_size: .
v_call: TRBV7-2
d_call: .

cdr3_nt: TGTGCCAGCAGCCAAGGGATGCGACTAGCGGGAGGGCCGGGCGAGCAGTACTTC
cdr3_aa: CASSQGMRLAGGPGEQYF
j_call: TRBJ2-7
clone_size: .
v_call: TRBV14
d_call: TRBD2

cdr3_nt: TGTGCCACCAGCAGGGAAGGCGGGAGGGGTGGCACAGATACGCAGTATTTT
cdr3_aa: CATSREGGRGGTDTQYF
j_call: TRBJ2-3
clone_size: .
v_call: TRBV15
d_call: TRBD2

cdr3_nt: TGTGCCAGTAGTATCCGGGAAGTGGGCACAGATACGCAGTATTTT
cdr3_aa: CASSIREVGTDTQYF
j_call: TRBJ2-3
clone_size: .
v_call: TRBV19
d_call: .

cdr3_nt: TGTGCCTGGAGCTCTCAGGGGGAACAGCCCCAGCATTTT
cdr3_aa: CAWSSQGEQPQHF
j_call: TRBJ1-5
clone_size: .
v_call: TRBV30
d_call: TRBD1

cdr3_nt: TGTGCCAGCGGGCGGGTCGGAGGGGAGCAGTACTTC
cdr3_aa: CASGRVGGEQYF
j_call: TRBJ2-7
clone_size: .
v_call: TRBV11-2
d_call: .

cdr3_nt: TGTGCCAGCAGTTACAAGGTCAGGGGGGTTCGTGAGCAGTTCTTC
cdr3_aa: CASSYKVRGVREQFF
j_call: TRBJ2-1
clone_size: .
v_call: TRBV6-5
d_call: .

cdr3_nt: TGTGCCAGCAGTGGCCCCGTTACAGGGACGTCCAATCAGCCCCAGCATTTT
cdr3_aa: CASSGPVTGTSNQPQHF
j_call: TRBJ1-5
clone_size: .
v_call: TRBV6-1
d_call: .

cdr3_nt: TGTGCCTGGATCGAGAACAGGGTCAATTCACCCCTCCACTTT
cdr3_aa: CAWIENRVNSPLHF
j_call: TRBJ1-6
clone_size: once
v_call: TRBV30
d_call: .

cdr3_nt: TGTGCCAGCAGCCAAGATGAGTTGGACAGGTACTTCCAAGAGACCCAGTACTTC
cdr3_aa: CASSQDELDRYFQETQYF
j_call: TRBJ2-5
clone_size: .
v_call: TRBV14
d_call: TRBD1

cdr3_nt: TGTGCCAGCAGCTCGGACAGGGGAAAGACTAATGAAAAACTGTTTTTT
cdr3_aa: CASSSDRGKTNEKLFF
j_call: TRBJ1-4
clone_size: .
v_call: TRBV27
d_call: TRBD1

cdr3_nt: TGTGCCAGCAGTTCCTTGAGGGCGCTGAGTAATCAGCCCCAGCATTTT
cdr3_aa: CASSSLRALSNQPQHF
j_call: TRBJ1-5
clone_size: .
v_call: TRBV28
d_call: .

cdr3_nt: TGTGCCAGCAGCTTAGAGGTGCAGGTCAAAAATGGCTACACCTTC
cdr3_aa: CASSLEVQVKNGYTF
j_call: TRBJ1-2
clone_size: .
v_call: TRBV7-9
d_call: .

cdr3_nt: TGTGCCAGCAGTCGCAGGGGTGACTATGGCTACACCTTC
cdr3_aa: CASSRRGDYGYTF
j_call: TRBJ1-2
clone_size: once
v_call: TRBV5-5
d_call: .

cdr3_nt: TGTGCCAGCAGACTACTTGGGGAGAACTATCAGCCCCAGCATTTT
cdr3_aa: CASRLLGENYQPQHF
j_call: TRBJ1-5
clone_size: .
v_call: TRBV27
d_call: .

cdr3_nt: TGTGCCAGCAGTTTTGGGAGCGGGAGAGGGACCGGGGAGCTGTTTTTT
cdr3_aa: CASSFGSGRGTGELFF
j_call: TRBJ2-2
clone_size: .
v_call: TRBV28
d_call: TRBD2